This T cell receptor (beta chain) was identified during a study of blood T cell repertoires in COVID-19. TCRdb's copy holds only in-frame clones and misses some; the assay was immunoSEQ multiplex PCR. Among about 120,000 clones, about 86% were seen once, and the ten largest hold about 2%. The CDR3 runs 16 residues. In germline, CDR1 is SGHRS, CDR2 YFSETQ. Losses at the gene ends were 0 bases for V and 6 bases for J; bases not matched to a gene: 7. Sequenced sample: peripheral blood. This sequence originates from a woman aged 50 to 60 with acute or convalescent COVID-19. This rearrangement joins TRBV5-1 to TRBJ2-3, with 10 nucleotides matching TRBD2. This CDR3 is CASSLGSSGSVDTQYF. Written as DNA, the CDR3 is TGCGCCAGCAGCTTGGGGTCTAGCGGGAGCGTCGATACGCAGTATTTT. The full variable domain, its missing parts supplied by reference TRBV5-1 and TRBJ2-3, is KAGVTQTPRYLIKTRGQQVTLSCSPISGHRSVSWYQQTPGQGLQFLFEYFSETQRNKGNFPGRFSGRQFSNSRSEMNVSTLELGDSALYLCASSLGSSGSVDTQYFGPGTRLTVL.